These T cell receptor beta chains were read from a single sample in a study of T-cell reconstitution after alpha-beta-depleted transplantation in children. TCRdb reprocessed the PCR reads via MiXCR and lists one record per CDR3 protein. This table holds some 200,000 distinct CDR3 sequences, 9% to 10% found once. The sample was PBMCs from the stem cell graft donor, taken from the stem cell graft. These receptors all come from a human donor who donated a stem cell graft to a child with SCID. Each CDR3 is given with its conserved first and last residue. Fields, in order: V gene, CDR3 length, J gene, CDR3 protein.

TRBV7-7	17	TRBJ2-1	CASSSTLTSGGHNEQFF
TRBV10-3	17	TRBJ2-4	CAISPDGTGLAKNIQYF
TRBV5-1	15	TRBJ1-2	CASSLGGEPNYGYTF
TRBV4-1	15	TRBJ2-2	CASSQAQGAVGELFF
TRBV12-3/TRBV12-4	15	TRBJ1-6	CASSLRGRNNSPLHF
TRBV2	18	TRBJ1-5	CAFCLALGLGSANQPQHF
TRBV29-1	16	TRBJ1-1	CSVEVWGQAPNTEAFF
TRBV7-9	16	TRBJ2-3	CASSPRGGGTPDTQYF
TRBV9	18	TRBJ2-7	CASSVGLGGVRSSYEQYF
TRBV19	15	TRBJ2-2	CASSHPSTGPGELFF
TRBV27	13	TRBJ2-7	CASSLAPQSEQYF
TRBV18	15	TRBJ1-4	CASSPDSLDLEKLFF
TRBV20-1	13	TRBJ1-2	CSVLDRTNYGYTF
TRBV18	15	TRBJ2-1	CASSPVPGQGSPQFF
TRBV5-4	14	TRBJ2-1	CASRARQGYNEQFF
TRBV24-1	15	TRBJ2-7	CATSDPGLGNDEQYF
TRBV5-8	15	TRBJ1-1	CASSLVPQGLGEAFF
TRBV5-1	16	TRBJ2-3	CASSFGQVPSTDTQYF
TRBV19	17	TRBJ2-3	CASSITTGGQSTDTQYF
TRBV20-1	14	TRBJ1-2	CSARIQGTNYGYTF
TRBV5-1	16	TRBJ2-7	CASRDRRASGVDEQYF
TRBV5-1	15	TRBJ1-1	CASSFKRGEITEAFF
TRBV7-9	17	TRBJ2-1	CASSLALSTSGYNEQFF
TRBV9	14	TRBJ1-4	CASSWGQANEKLFF
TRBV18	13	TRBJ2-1	CASSPVPRDNQFF
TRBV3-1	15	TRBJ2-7	CASSLAGLAEDEQYF
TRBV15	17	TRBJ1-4	CATSRERWSATNEKLFF
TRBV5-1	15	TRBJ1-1	CASSRMDRSNTEAFF
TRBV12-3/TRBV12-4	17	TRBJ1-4	CASSRTGTGAINEKLFF
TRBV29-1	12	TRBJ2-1	CSVTGGGNEQFF
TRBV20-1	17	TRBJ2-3	CCARPPLRGIGADTQYF
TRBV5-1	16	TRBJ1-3	CASSADPLSSGNTIYF
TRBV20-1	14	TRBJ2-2	CSATGVSNTGELFF
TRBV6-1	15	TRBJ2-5	CASRGQRGGRETQYF
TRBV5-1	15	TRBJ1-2	CASSPDRGANYGYTF
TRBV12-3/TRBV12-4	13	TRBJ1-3	CASGPSQGNTIYF
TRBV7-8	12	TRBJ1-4	CASSLDQQKLFF
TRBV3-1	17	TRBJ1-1	CASSQGPQWPVNTEAFF
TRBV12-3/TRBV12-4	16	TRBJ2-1	CASKRMGGSSYNEQFF
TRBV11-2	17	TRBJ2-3	CASSLEWLAGGTDTQYF
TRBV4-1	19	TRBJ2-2	CASSLSGGHPFSNTGELFF
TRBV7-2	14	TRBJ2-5	CASSQDRFRETQYF
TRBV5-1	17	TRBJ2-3	CASSLRQTSGAEGTQYF
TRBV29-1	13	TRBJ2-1	CSGATGWANEQFF
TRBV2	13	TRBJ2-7	CASRDTGDHEQYF
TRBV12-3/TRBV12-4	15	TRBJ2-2	CASSLGRPHTGELFF
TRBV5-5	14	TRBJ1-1	CASSPTGKAAEAFF
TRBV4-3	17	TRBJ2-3	CASSQDDERGNTDTQYF